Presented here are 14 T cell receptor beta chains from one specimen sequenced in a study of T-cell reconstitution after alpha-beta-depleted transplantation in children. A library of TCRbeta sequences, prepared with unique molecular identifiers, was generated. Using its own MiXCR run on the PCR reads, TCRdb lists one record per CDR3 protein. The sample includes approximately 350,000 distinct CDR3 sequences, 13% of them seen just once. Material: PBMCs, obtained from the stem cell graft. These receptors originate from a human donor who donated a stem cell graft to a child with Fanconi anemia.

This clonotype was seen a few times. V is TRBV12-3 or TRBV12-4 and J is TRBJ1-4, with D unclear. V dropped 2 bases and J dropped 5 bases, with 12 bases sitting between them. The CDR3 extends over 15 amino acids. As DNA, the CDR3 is TGTGCCAGCAGTTTAACGCGCAGACCCAATGAAAAACTGTTTTTT. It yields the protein CASSLTRRPNEKLFF.

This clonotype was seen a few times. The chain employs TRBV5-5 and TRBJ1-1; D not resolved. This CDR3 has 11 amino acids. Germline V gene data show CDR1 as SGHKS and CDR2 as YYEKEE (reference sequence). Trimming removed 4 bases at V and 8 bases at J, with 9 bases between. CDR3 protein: CASSGEAEAFF. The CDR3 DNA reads TGTGCCAGCAGCGGGGAGGCCGAAGCTTTCTTT.

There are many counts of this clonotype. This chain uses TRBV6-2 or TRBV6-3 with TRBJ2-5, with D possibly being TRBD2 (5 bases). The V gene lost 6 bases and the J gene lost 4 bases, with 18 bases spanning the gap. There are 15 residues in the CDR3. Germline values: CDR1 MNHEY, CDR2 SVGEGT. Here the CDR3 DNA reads TGTGCCAGCAGCTCCGCTTCCGCGGGTGGAGAGACCCAGTACTTC. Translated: CASSSASAGGETQYF.

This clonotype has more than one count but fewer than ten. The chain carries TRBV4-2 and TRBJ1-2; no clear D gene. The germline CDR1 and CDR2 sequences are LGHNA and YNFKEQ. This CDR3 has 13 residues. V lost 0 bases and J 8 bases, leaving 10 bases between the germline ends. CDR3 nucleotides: TGTGCCAGCAGCCAAGATATCCAGAGAGGCTACACCTTC. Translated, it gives CASSQDIQRGYTF.

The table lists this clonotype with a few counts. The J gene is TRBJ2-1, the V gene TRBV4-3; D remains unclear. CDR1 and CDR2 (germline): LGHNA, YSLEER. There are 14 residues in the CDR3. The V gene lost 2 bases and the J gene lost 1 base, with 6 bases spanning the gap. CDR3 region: CASSQQNSYNEQFF. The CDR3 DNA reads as TGCGCCAGCAGCCAACAGAATTCCTACAATGAGCAGTTCTTC.

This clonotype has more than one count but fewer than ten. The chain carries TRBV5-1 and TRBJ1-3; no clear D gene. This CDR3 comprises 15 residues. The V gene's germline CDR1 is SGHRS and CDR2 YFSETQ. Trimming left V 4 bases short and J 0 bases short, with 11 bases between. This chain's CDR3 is CASSLGSNSGNTIYF. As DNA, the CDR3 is TGCGCCAGCAGCCTTGGGTCTAACTCTGGAAACACCATATATTTT.

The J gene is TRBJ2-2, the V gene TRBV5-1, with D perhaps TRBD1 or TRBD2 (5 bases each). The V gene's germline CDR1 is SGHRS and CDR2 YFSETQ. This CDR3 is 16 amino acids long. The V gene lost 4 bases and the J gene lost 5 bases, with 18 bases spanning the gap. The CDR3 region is CASSVHRGGLTGELFF. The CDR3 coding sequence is TGCGCCAGCAGCGTCCACCGGGGCGGATTAACCGGGGAGCTGTTTTTT.

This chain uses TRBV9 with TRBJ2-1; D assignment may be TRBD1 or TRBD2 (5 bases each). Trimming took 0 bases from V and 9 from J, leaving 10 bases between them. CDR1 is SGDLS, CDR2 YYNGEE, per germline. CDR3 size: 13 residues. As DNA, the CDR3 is TGTGCCAGCAGCGTAGATGCAGGGACTGAGCAGTTCTTC. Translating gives CASSVDAGTEQFF.

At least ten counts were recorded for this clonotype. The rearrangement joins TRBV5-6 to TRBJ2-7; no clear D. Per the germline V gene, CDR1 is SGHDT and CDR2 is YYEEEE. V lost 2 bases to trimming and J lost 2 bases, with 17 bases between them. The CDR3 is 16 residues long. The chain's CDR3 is CASSFRPYTRTYEQYV. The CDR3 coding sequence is TGTGCCAGCAGCTTTAGGCCCTACACGAGAACCTACGAGCAGTACGTC.

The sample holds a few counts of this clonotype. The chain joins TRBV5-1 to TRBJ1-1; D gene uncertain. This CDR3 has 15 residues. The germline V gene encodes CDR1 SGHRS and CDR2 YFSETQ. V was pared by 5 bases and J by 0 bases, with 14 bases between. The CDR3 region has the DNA TGCGCCAGCAGGCCCGGGGTCTTAATGAACACTGAAGCTTTCTTT. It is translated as CASRPGVLMNTEAFF.

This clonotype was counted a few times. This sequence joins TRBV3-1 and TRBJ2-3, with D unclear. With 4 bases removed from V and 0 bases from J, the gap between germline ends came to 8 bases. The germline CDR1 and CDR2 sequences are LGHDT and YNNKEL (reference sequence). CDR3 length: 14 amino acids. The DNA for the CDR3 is TGTGCCAGCAGCCTAATAGCTAGCACAGATACGCAGTATTTT. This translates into CASSLIASTDTQYF.

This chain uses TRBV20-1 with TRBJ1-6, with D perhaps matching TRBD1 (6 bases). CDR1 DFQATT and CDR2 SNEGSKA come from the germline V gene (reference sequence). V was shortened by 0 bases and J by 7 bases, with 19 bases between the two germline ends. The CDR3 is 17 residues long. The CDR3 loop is CSARDITGIFGNSPLHF. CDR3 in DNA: TGCAGTGCTAGAGACATAACAGGGATCTTCGGAAATTCACCCCTCCACTTT.

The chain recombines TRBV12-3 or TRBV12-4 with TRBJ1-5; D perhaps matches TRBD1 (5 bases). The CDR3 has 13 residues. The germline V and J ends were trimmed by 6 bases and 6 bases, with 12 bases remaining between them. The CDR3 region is CASSVRAAQPQHF. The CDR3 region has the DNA TGTGCCAGCAGCGTCAGGGCGGCTCAGCCCCAGCATTTT.

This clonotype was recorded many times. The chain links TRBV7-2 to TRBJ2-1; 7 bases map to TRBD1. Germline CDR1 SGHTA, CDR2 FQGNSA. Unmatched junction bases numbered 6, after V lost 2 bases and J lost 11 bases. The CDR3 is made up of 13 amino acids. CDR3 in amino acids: CASSLLGGQKQFF. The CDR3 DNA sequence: TGTGCCAGCAGCTTATTAGGGGGACAGAAGCAGTTCTTC.